This TCR beta chain is from a study of graft-versus-host responses after intestinal transplantation. Study-level background: Anti-thymocyte globulin induction preceded about 3 years of tacrolimus and steroid maintenance in all recipients. Findings and caveats of the study: Early post-transplant HvG declines showed an association with peak circulating GvH clone levels. Marrow from the recipient contained GvH clones, some of which had appeared first in ileum or blood.

Assay: immunoSEQ multiplex PCR; the TCRdb copy retains only in-frame clones and omits some. Counted here are fewer than 150,000 clones, more than 90% occurring once; the ten biggest clones make up over 0.15%. Looked up from germline, CDR1 is SGHRS and CDR2 is YFSETQ. V lost 1 base, J lost 6 bases, and 4 bases stayed unmatched. CDR3 length equals 15 residues. With regard to this clone: Its cognate antigen is unknown.

The V call is TRBV5-1, the J call TRBJ1-4; 9 nucleotides agree with TRBD1. This specimen consisted of unstimulated CD4+ T cells sorted from spleen or lymph node cells, obtained before intestinal transplant. The clonotype originates from a human donor who received an intestinal transplant. CDR3 nucleotides: TGCGCCAGCAGCTTGCAAGGACAGGGGTATGAAAAACTGTTTTTT. Its translation is CASSLQGQGYEKLFF.